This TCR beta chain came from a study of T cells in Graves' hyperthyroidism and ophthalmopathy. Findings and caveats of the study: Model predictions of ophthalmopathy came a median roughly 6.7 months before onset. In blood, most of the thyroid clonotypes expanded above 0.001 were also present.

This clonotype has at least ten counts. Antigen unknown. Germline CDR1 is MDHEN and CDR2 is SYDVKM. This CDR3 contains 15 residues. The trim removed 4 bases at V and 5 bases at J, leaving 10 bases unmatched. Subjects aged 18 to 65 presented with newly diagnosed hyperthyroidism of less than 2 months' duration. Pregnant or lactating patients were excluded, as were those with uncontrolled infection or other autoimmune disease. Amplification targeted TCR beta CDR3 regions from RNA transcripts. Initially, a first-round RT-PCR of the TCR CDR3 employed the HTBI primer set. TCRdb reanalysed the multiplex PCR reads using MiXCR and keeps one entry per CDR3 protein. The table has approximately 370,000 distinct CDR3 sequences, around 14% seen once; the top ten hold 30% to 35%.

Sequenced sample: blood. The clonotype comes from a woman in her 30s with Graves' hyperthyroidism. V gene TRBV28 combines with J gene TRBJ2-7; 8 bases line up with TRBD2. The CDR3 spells CASSSIAGRKHEQYF. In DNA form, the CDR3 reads TGTGCCAGCAGTTCCATAGCGGGAAGGAAACACGAGCAGTACTTC.